Below, 27 T cell receptor beta chains from the same sample are listed, as sequenced in a study of shared clonotypes between healthy human individuals. Assay used: immunoSEQ multiplex PCR; TCRdb lists only in-frame clones, some missing. The table includes some 790,000 clones, 72% detected once. Sequencing was performed on memory CD4+ T cells sorted from blood. Subset specified: CD45RA-negative fraction. The receptors derive from a woman in her 30s in good health.

This clone was observed a handful of times. The CDR3 loop reads CASRSGGNTGELFF. CDR3 sequence (DNA): TGTGCCAGCAGGTCAGGGGGCAACACCGGGGAGCTGTTTTTT. The chain couples TRBV11-2 to TRBJ2-2, with 8 bases aligning to TRBD1. After removal of 6 bases from V and 2 bases from J, the junction contained 2 bases not matched to a gene. CDR3 length: 14 residues. Germline CDR1 reads SGHAT; CDR2 reads FQNNGV.

The chain couples TRBV6-4 to TRBJ2-6; tentatively, D is TRBD2 (6 bases). The V gene's germline CDR1 is MRHNA and CDR2 SNTAGT. The CDR3 contains 15 residues. V was pared by 2 bases and J by 4 bases, with 9 bases between. The DNA of the CDR3 is TGTGCCAGCAGTGACAGGGCGGGAGGGGCCAACGTCCTGACTTTC. It is translated as CASSDRAGGANVLTF.

Sample share makes this clone medium-sized. The rearrangement joins TRBV5-1 to TRBJ2-5; tentative D call: TRBD2 (7 bases). The V gene lost 4 bases and the J gene lost 9 bases, with 22 bases spanning the gap. The CDR3 sequence is 15 residues long. The V gene's germline CDR1 is SGHRS and CDR2 YFSETQ. For the CDR3, the DNA is TGCGCCAGCAGCCCAGGGGACTATAAGACGGTGTCCCAGTACTTC. Translated: CASSPGDYKTVSQYF.

The chain employs TRBV7-6 and TRBJ2-1, with TRBD2 identical over 8 bases. CDR1 and CDR2 from the germline V gene are SGHVS and FNYEAQ. This CDR3 has 16 residues. V lost 1 base to trimming and J lost 5 bases; unmatched junction nucleotides: 7. In DNA form, the CDR3 reads TGTGCCAGCAGCTTAGACCCGGGACTAGGGAACAATGAGCAGTTCTTC. Translating it yields CASSLDPGLGNNEQFF.

This chain links TRBV5-1 with TRBJ2-3; D unclear. V shed 5 bases and J shed 2 bases, with 9 bases lying between them. Per germline, CDR1 SGHRS and CDR2 YFSETQ. The CDR3 runs to 13 residues. For the CDR3, the DNA is TGCGCCAGCAGGGTGGGGATCACAGATACGCAGTATTTT. This codes for CASRVGITDTQYF.

This clone showed up just once. This chain joins TRBV5-4 and TRBJ2-3, with 7 bases matching TRBD2. Trimming at V came to 3 bases and at J to 2 bases, leaving 3 bases not matched to a gene. This CDR3 comprises 14 residues. CDR1 is SGHNT, CDR2 YYREEE, per germline (reference sequence). The CDR3 nucleotides read TGTGCCAGCAGCTCTAGCGGTTACACAGATACGCAGTATTTT. Amino acids: CASSSSGYTDTQYF.

This clone occurred a few times. Additional DNA sequences in this sample encode the identical CDR3. V usage is TRBV6-6 and J usage is TRBJ2-7; 13 nucleotides agree with TRBD2. V shed 5 bases, J shed 5 bases, and the junction held 6 bases outside the gene matches. Germline assignment: CDR1 MNHNY and CDR2 SVGAGI (reference sequence). The CDR3 is 15 residues long. CDR3 nucleotide sequence: TGTGCCAGCAGTGGCACTAGCGGGAGGGCCCACGAGCAGTACTTC. Protein product: CASSGTSGRAHEQYF.

The DNA of the CDR3 is TGTGCCAGCAGTTTATTGGTGGCGATTAGCGGGAGTAGGAATGAGCAGTTCTTC. Its translation is CASSLLVAISGSRNEQFF. This chain connects TRBV28 to TRBJ2-1, with TRBD2 matching 9 bases. The CDR3 sequence is 18 residues long. Germline CDR1 MDHEN, CDR2 SYDVKM. With V trimmed by 1 base and J by 7 bases, 14 bases remained unmatched.

This clone was counted once. This chain uses TRBV7-9 with TRBJ2-1; unclear D gene. The CDR3 covers 12 residues. Germline CDR1 SEHNR, CDR2 FQNEAQ (reference sequence). The V end was cut by 5 bases, the J end by 7 bases, with 9 bases between. In DNA, the CDR3 is TGTGCCAGCAGCCCCCTAGTGAATGAGCAGTTCTTC. Amino acid sequence: CASSPLVNEQFF.

In its sample, this clone was seen a few times. The chain has TRBV18 and TRBJ2-7, with 7 bases lining up with TRBD1. The germline V gene encodes CDR1 KGHSH and CDR2 LQKENI. The CDR3 runs to 13 residues. After removal of 5 bases from V and 5 bases from J, the junction contained 6 bases not matched to a gene. CDR3 DNA: TGTGCCAGCTCAGGGCAGGGGGTCAACGAGCAGTACTTC. This codes for CASSGQGVNEQYF.

The CDR3 region is CASSQFGGPGYGYTF. CDR3 bases: TGTGCCAGCAGCCAATTCGGGGGTCCGGGCTATGGCTACACCTTC. The rearrangement links TRBV16 to TRBJ1-2; D may be TRBD1 (5 bases). Germline CDR1 and CDR2: KGHSY and FQNENV. Between the trimmed V and J ends, which lost 1 base and 4 bases, there was a span of 13 bases. There are 15 residues in the CDR3.

This clone was recorded only once. The J gene is TRBJ2-5, the V gene TRBV11-3; D is unresolved. This CDR3 has 14 amino acids. The ends were cut back, 5 bases at V and 5 bases at J, with 15 bases in the middle. The germline V gene encodes CDR1 SGHNT and CDR2 YENEEA. This chain's CDR3 is CASSHAPMGETQYF. The CDR3, as DNA: TGTGCCAGCAGCCATGCCCCTATGGGGGAGACCCAGTACTTC.

The chain joins TRBV4-2 to TRBJ1-5; D is unclear. CDR1 and CDR2 from the germline V gene are LGHNA and YNFKEQ. Trimming stripped 0 bases from V and 3 bases from J, with 12 bases between. This CDR3 has 16 amino acids. The CDR3 reads CASSQDWAGNNQPQHF. CDR3 DNA sequence: TGTGCCAGCAGCCAAGATTGGGCAGGCAACAATCAGCCCCAGCATTTT.

The V gene is TRBV4-1, the J gene TRBJ1-1, with 7 bases lining up with TRBD1. The ends lost 1 base at V and 5 bases at J; junction bases unmatched: 10. This CDR3 has 16 amino acids. CDR1 is MGHRA and CDR2 is YSYEKL in the germline V gene. CDR3 nucleotides: TGCGCCAGCAGCCAAGGAAGGTTGAGGGGGCAAACTGAAGCTTTCTTT. This sequence encodes CASSQGRLRGQTEAFF.

The V call is TRBV19, the J call TRBJ2-1; TRBD1 is a possible D gene (6 bases). There are 15 residues in the CDR3. The germline V and J ends were trimmed by 6 bases and 0 bases, with 12 bases remaining between them. Germline CDR1 and CDR2: LNHDA and SQIVND (reference sequence). The CDR3 region is CASSWQGPSYNEQFF. The CDR3 bases are TGTGCCAGTAGCTGGCAGGGGCCCTCCTACAATGAGCAGTTCTTC.

This clone was observed a single time. The genes are TRBV29-1 and TRBJ2-1; 9 nucleotides agree with TRBD2. Germline CDR1 is SQVTM and CDR2 is ANQGSEA. V lost 6 bases, J lost 0 bases, and 6 bases stayed unmatched. The CDR3 is 15 residues long. CDR3 bases: TGCAGCGTGAGACTAGCGGATAGCTCCTACAATGAGCAGTTCTTC. Its translation: CSVRLADSSYNEQFF.

This clone has only a few counts. The chain is built from TRBV11-2 and TRBJ2-7; D is uncertain. V gave up 1 base and J gave up 3 bases, with 7 bases separating them. The germline gives CDR1 SGHAT, CDR2 FQNNGV. This CDR3 is built from 13 residues. The CDR3 is CASSLGPNYEQYF. The CDR3 nucleotides are TGTGCCAGCAGCTTAGGTCCAAACTACGAGCAGTACTTC.

The CDR3 sequence: CASSNVRGANTEAFF. DNA for the CDR3: TGTGCCAGCAGCAACGTGAGGGGGGCGAACACTGAAGCTTTCTTT. The chain carries TRBV11-2 and TRBJ1-1, with D possibly matching TRBD1 (6 bases). Germline values: CDR1 SGHAT, CDR2 FQNNGV. The CDR3 runs to 15 residues. The ends were cut back, 5 bases at V and 1 base at J, with 14 bases in the middle.

CDR3 residues: CASSIERSEPQHF. The CDR3 DNA reads TGTGCCAGTAGTATTGAGCGTAGCGAGCCCCAGCATTTT. The chain joins TRBV19 to TRBJ1-5, with D unclear. Looked up from germline, CDR1 is LNHDA and CDR2 is SQIVND (reference sequence). The ends were cut back, 3 bases at V and 8 bases at J, with 11 bases in the middle. The CDR3 runs to 13 residues.

This clone was counted only a few times. J is TRBJ2-2 and V is TRBV7-2; 8 bases agree with TRBD2. V lost 8 bases, J lost 4 bases, and 12 bases stayed unmatched. The CDR3 length is 16 residues. Germline CDR1 SGHTA, CDR2 FQGNSA. CDR3 residues: CASPSGGLASTGELFF. DNA of the CDR3: TGTGCCAGCCCCAGCGGCGGACTAGCCTCCACCGGGGAGCTGTTTTTT.

This chain's CDR3 is CASSPTRRGASNQPQHF. The CDR3 coding sequence is TGTGCCAGCAGTCCCACACGTCGGGGGGCGAGCAATCAGCCCCAGCATTTT. This chain uses TRBV28 with TRBJ1-5; D is possibly TRBD1 (6 bases). This CDR3 has 17 amino acids. Trimming shortened V by 5 bases and J by 1 base, and 18 bases separated the two germline ends. Germline assignment: CDR1 MDHEN and CDR2 SYDVKM.

This clone appeared many times. V is TRBV23-1 and J is TRBJ2-5; TRBD1 might be the D (6 bases). TRBV23-1 is identified as an open reading frame with a role that is uncertain. V lost 3 bases and J lost 5, with 22 bases in between. The CDR3 totals 17 residues. The CDR3 DNA is TGCGCCAGCAGTCATAGTCAACCCAGGGGAGAATCGGAGACCCAGTACTTC. Amino acids: CASSHSQPRGESETQYF.

The rearrangement links TRBV5-8 to TRBJ2-2; no definite D call. The CDR3 consists of 12 residues. The ends were cut back, 4 bases at V and 10 bases at J, with 11 bases in the middle. Per germline, CDR1 SGHTS and CDR2 YDEGEE. The CDR3 spells CASSKKNLELFF. The CDR3 DNA is TGTGCCAGCAGCAAAAAGAATTTGGAGCTGTTTTTT.

V gene TRBV6-1 combines with J gene TRBJ1-5; 7 bases are a match to TRBD1. The CDR3 runs to 19 residues. From germline, CDR1 is MNHNS and CDR2 SASEGT. Germline trimming cut 1 base from V and 0 bases from J; bases unmatched to any gene: 12. As DNA, the CDR3 is TGTGCCAGCAGTGAAGTGTCCGGACAGGTCCTCTATAGCAATCAGCCCCAGCATTTT. Translating it yields CASSEVSGQVLYSNQPQHF.

V gene TRBV2 combines with J gene TRBJ1-5; the match to TRBD1 covers 7 bases. This CDR3 comprises 13 residues. Germline V gene sequence: CDR1 SNHLY, CDR2 FYNNEI. Unmatched junction bases numbered 7, after V lost 9 bases and J lost 5 bases. The CDR3 region has the DNA TGTGCCAGTACCCGGGACAGCGATCAGCCCCAGCATTTT. It encodes CASTRDSDQPQHF.

The gene calls are TRBV6-5 and TRBJ1-5; D remains unclear. Germline CDR1 MNHEY, CDR2 SVGAGI. Trimming took off 7 bases at V and 2 bases at J, with 9 bases between the two ends. The CDR3 is 13 amino acids. CDR3 region: CASTSSRNQPQHF. For the CDR3, the DNA is TGTGCCAGCACCAGCAGTCGCAATCAGCCCCAGCATTTT.

This clone was seen more than once but under ten times. This sequence joins TRBV7-2 and TRBJ1-3; 8 bases match TRBD1. The germline V gene has CDR1 SGHTA and CDR2 FQGNSA. This CDR3 region has 16 residues. V lost 6 bases, J lost 4 bases, and 11 bases stayed unmatched. The CDR3 region has the DNA TGTGCCAGCAGGTCCCAGGGGGCAACCGTCGGAAACACCATATATTTT. Protein: CASRSQGATVGNTIYF.